Shown below are 17 T cell receptor beta chains from a single sample sequenced in a study of cytomegalovirus exposure and HLA in healthy donors. PCR amplification relied on 60 Vbeta primers (plus 13 Jbeta primers). Libraries were prepared by immunoSEQ multiplex PCR; TCRdb keeps only in-frame clonotypes and omits some of them. Of under 200,000 clones in the sample, roughly 80% were seen once. The source material was PBMCs. All receptors come from a female donor in good health and CMV-seronegative.

This clone was seen a handful of times. V is TRBV5-4 and J is TRBJ2-7; 9 bases fit TRBD2. Germline V lookup: CDR1 SGHNT, CDR2 YYREEE (reference sequence). The CDR3 totals 14 residues. V lost 3 bases, J lost 5 bases, and 6 bases stayed unmatched. CDR3 residues: CASSWREGLDEQYF. The CDR3 DNA follows: TGTGCCAGCAGCTGGCGGGAGGGCCTCGACGAGCAGTACTTC.

The rearrangement links TRBV28 to TRBJ1-1; 7 bases line up with TRBD1. There are 14 residues in the CDR3. J was trimmed by 4 bases and V by 8 bases; bases with no gene match: 10. CDR1 and CDR2 from the germline V gene are MDHEN and SYDVKM. CDR3 amino acids: CASSIPTGATEAFF. Here the CDR3 DNA reads TGTGCCAGCTCAATACCCACAGGGGCCACTGAAGCTTTCTTT.

This rearrangement joins TRBV13 to TRBJ2-3, with 8 bases fitting TRBD2. Germline V gene sequence: CDR1 PRHDT, CDR2 FYEKMQ (reference sequence). The CDR3 length is 19 residues. V trimming: 8 bases; J trimming: 3 bases; junction bases outside the gene matches: 22. The CDR3 spells CASARVTSENPLATDTQYF. The CDR3 region has the DNA TGTGCCAGCGCCCGGGTGACTAGCGAGAACCCCCTGGCAACAGATACGCAGTATTTT.

The chain is built from TRBV30 and TRBJ2-1, with 11 positions matching TRBD2. CDR1 and CDR2 (germline): GTSNPN, SVGIG (reference sequence). The CDR3 extends over 14 amino acids. V was pared by 0 bases and J by 8 bases, with 3 bases of the junction left unmatched. The CDR3 reads CAWSVLAGVYEQFF. The CDR3 DNA sequence: TGTGCCTGGAGTGTACTAGCGGGGGTCTATGAGCAGTTCTTC.

The chain links TRBV6-5 to TRBJ1-2, with 7 bases lining up with TRBD1. CDR1 MNHEY and CDR2 SVGAGI come from the germline V gene. Trimming at V came to 7 bases and at J to 4 bases, leaving 6 bases not matched to a gene. CDR3 length equals 13 residues. The CDR3, as DNA: TGTGCCAGCACCAGGACAGGAGGCTATGGCTACACCTTC. Encoded protein: CASTRTGGYGYTF.

The V gene is TRBV19, the J gene TRBJ2-7; 11 bases map to TRBD2. The germline V gene has CDR1 LNHDA and CDR2 SQIVND (reference sequence). The CDR3 sequence is 15 residues long. V was pared by 6 bases and J by 4 bases, with 8 bases of the junction left unmatched. The CDR3 bases are TGTGCCAGTAGCCGGACCCTAGCGGGAGGTTACGAGCAGTACTTC. The encoded protein is CASSRTLAGGYEQYF.

This chain joins TRBV7-6 and TRBJ2-2; D gene unclear. Germline loops: CDR1 SGHVS, CDR2 FNYEAQ. The ends were cut back, 4 bases at V and 1 base at J, with 10 bases in the middle. The CDR3 is 15 residues long. CDR3 in amino acids: CASSSYRLNTGELFF. DNA for the CDR3: TGTGCCAGCAGCTCTTACAGATTGAACACCGGGGAGCTGTTTTTT. The full variable domain, in which reference TRBV7-6 and TRBJ2-2 provide the parts outside the CDR3, is GAGVSQSPRYKVTKRGQDVALRCDPISGHVSLYWYRQALGQGPEFLTYFNYEAQQDKSGLPNDRFSAERPEGSISTLTIQRTEQRDSAMYRCASSSYRLNTGELFFGEGSRLTVL.

DNA of the CDR3: TGTGCCAGCAGCCCCGGGACAGGGTCAGAAGGCTACACCTTC. As protein: CASSPGTGSEGYTF. J is TRBJ1-2 and V is TRBV5-8, with 9 bases that match TRBD1. Germline V gene lookup returns CDR1 SGHTS and CDR2 YDEGEE. The CDR3 length is 14 residues. Trimming at V came to 4 bases and at J to 8 bases, leaving 9 bases not matched to a gene.

The rearrangement links TRBV11-1 to TRBJ1-6; possibly TRBD1 for D (5 bases). The germline CDR1 and CDR2 sequences are SGHAT and FQDESV (reference sequence). The V end was cut by 4 bases, the J end by 1 base, with 8 bases between. The CDR3 covers 15 residues. The CDR3 spells CASSSSGSYNSPLHF. The CDR3 DNA follows: TGTGCCAGCAGCTCATCAGGGTCCTATAATTCACCCCTCCACTTT.

In its sample, this clone was seen once. The rearrangement links TRBV18 to TRBJ2-7, with D maybe TRBD2 (5 bases). The CDR3 loop spans 14 amino acids. Trimming pared 6 bases from V and 4 bases from J, leaving 16 bases between. Per the germline V gene, CDR1 is KGHSH and CDR2 is LQKENI. CDR3 nucleotides: TGTGCCAGCTCTACCGGGGTATCAACATACGAGCAGTACTTC. It codes for CASSTGVSTYEQYF.

V usage is TRBV10-3 and J usage is TRBJ1-1; the D gene is possibly TRBD1 (5 bases). The CDR3 runs 16 residues. Germline CDR1 and CDR2: ENHRY and SYGVKD. Trimming shortened V by 2 bases and J by 0 bases, and 13 bases separated the two germline ends. The CDR3 region is CAISEGAGIMNTEAFF. The CDR3 DNA reads TGTGCCATCAGTGAGGGGGCAGGGATCATGAACACTGAAGCTTTCTTT.

This chain connects TRBV7-2 to TRBJ2-1; D is ambiguous. This CDR3 spans 12 amino acids. The germline V and J ends were trimmed by 4 bases and 6 bases, with 7 bases remaining between them. CDR1 is SGHTA and CDR2 is FQGNSA in the germline V gene. The chain's CDR3 is CASSSLGNEQFF. The CDR3 DNA sequence: TGTGCCAGCAGCTCCCTAGGCAATGAGCAGTTCTTC.

The chain has TRBV30 and TRBJ1-1; a weak D match, TRBD1 (6 bases). V was pared by 5 bases and J by 4 bases, with 14 bases between. The CDR3 runs 13 residues. Germline V gene lookup returns CDR1 GTSNPN and CDR2 SVGIG (reference sequence). This CDR3 reads CAWSWGGGTEAFF. CDR3 nucleotide sequence: TGTGCCTGGTCCTGGGGAGGGGGCACTGAAGCTTTCTTT.

The chain is built from TRBV5-5 and TRBJ2-7, with D perhaps TRBD1 (6 bases). CDR3 length: 14 residues. Trimming removed 4 bases from V and 4 bases from J, with 15 bases in between. Per the germline V gene, CDR1 is SGHKS and CDR2 is YYEKEE (reference sequence). CDR3 sequence reads: CASSASGTTYEQYF. Written as DNA, the CDR3 is TGTGCCAGCAGCGCCTCCGGGACAACTTACGAGCAGTACTTC.

The gene calls are TRBV19 and TRBJ2-1, with 8 bases that match TRBD1. Unmatched junction bases numbered 5, after V lost 6 bases and J lost 7 bases. The V gene's germline CDR1 is LNHDA and CDR2 SQIVND (reference sequence). The CDR3 contains 13 residues. CDR3 residues: CASRSGGWNEQFF. The DNA of the CDR3 is TGTGCCAGTAGGTCAGGGGGCTGGAATGAGCAGTTCTTC. The full variable domain, in which reference TRBV19 and TRBJ2-1 provide the parts outside the CDR3, is DGGITQSPKYLFRKEGQNVTLSCEQNLNHDAMYWYRQDPGQGLRLIYYSQIVNDFQKGDIAEGYSVSREKKESFPLTVTSAQKNPTAFYLCASRSGGWNEQFFGPGTRLTVL.

The CDR3, as DNA: TGCGCCAGCATGAAACCCCAGCGGGAGACGGGGAATGAGCAGTTCTTC. Residues: CASMKPQRETGNEQFF. The rearrangement uses TRBV10-1 and TRBJ2-1; 8 bases align to TRBD2. The CDR3 has 16 residues. Germline V lookup: CDR1 WNHNN, CDR2 SYGVQD (reference sequence). Losses at the gene ends were 7 bases for V and 7 bases for J; bases not matched to a gene: 15.

The chain is built from TRBV7-2 and TRBJ2-3; tentatively, D is TRBD2 (5 bases). This CDR3 comprises 16 residues. Deletions cut 5 bases from V and 11 bases from J, with 26 bases between. CDR1 and CDR2 from the germline V gene are SGHTA and FQGNSA. The CDR3 DNA is TGTGCCAGCAGCCCCCCCGGGGAAAATAGCCGGTGGGGGCAGTATTTT. Translating gives CASSPPGENSRWGQYF.